Below, 10 T cell receptor beta chains from the same sample are listed, as sequenced in a study of blood T cell repertoires in COVID-19. TCRdb's table, derived via immunoSEQ multiplex PCR, lists solely in-frame clones and lacks some. The sample lists 150,000 to 200,000 clones, around 91% occurring once. The specimen was PBMCs or T cells enriched from blood (not recorded which). The receptors shown here come from a woman between 18 and 30 years old who had recovered from COVID-19.

V is TRBV5-1 and J is TRBJ2-7; 7 bases align to TRBD1. The CDR3 consists of 14 residues. CDR1 is SGHRS and CDR2 is YFSETQ in the germline V gene. Germline trimming cut 4 bases from V and 3 bases from J; bases unmatched to any gene: 7. CDR3 loop: CASSPGQTHYEQYF. The DNA for the CDR3 is TGCGCCAGCAGCCCGGGACAGACGCACTACGAGCAGTACTTC.

CDR3 sequence reads: CASSPREGLGGANVLTF. CDR3 sequence (DNA): TGTGCCAGCTCACCACGGGAGGGATTAGGTGGGGCCAACGTCCTGACTTTC. V is TRBV18 and J is TRBJ2-6, with 7 nucleotides matching TRBD2. The CDR3 sequence is 17 residues long. Trimming at V came to 1 base and at J to 3 bases, leaving 6 bases not matched to a gene. The germline V gene encodes CDR1 KGHSH and CDR2 LQKENI.

This rearrangement joins TRBV5-1 to TRBJ2-7; 7 nucleotides match TRBD1. Germline CDR1 and CDR2: SGHRS and YFSETQ. This CDR3 region has 14 residues. Unmatched junction bases numbered 2, after V lost 0 bases and J lost 2 bases. The CDR3 DNA reads TGCGCCAGCAGCTTGGATGGGACAGCCTACGAGCAGTACTTC. It translates to CASSLDGTAYEQYF.

CDR3 nucleotides: TGTGCCTGGAGTGTAGAGGACAGGGACTACAATGAGCAGTTCTTC. Amino acids: CAWSVEDRDYNEQFF. V is TRBV30 and J is TRBJ2-1; 8 bases are shared with TRBD1. Trimming removed 0 bases from V and 3 bases from J; junction bases left unmatched: 4. CDR1 and CDR2 from the germline V gene are GTSNPN and SVGIG (reference sequence). The CDR3 sequence is 15 residues long.

This rearrangement joins TRBV2 to TRBJ2-5; D is possibly TRBD2 (6 bases). V was cut by 7 bases and J by 1 base, with 13 bases left in between. This CDR3 is 14 amino acids long. CDR1 and CDR2 (germline): SNHLY, FYNNEI. The DNA of the CDR3 is TGTGCCAGCACCGGGAGTCGCAGCCAAGAGACCCAGTACTTC. Translating it yields CASTGSRSQETQYF.

This chain uses TRBV28 with TRBJ2-3, with 7 bases aligning to TRBD2. From germline, CDR1 is MDHEN and CDR2 SYDVKM. CDR3 size: 15 residues. The V and J ends lost 9 bases and 0 bases, in that order; junction bases with no gene match: 9. The CDR3 nucleotides read TGTGCCAGTCCGCCAGCGGGAATTAGCACAGATACGCAGTATTTT. Residues: CASPPAGISTDTQYF.

Only a few counts were recorded for this clone. The chain carries TRBV4-1 and TRBJ1-5, with a possible D match to TRBD1 (6 bases). Germline V gives CDR1 MGHRA, CDR2 YSYEKL. The V end was cut by 1 base, the J end by 2 bases, with 9 bases between. The CDR3 has 15 amino acids. Written as DNA, the CDR3 is TGCGCCAGCAGCCAAGTTCCAGGGGGCAATCAGCCCCAGCATTTT. Amino acids: CASSQVPGGNQPQHF.

The gene calls are TRBV28 and TRBJ2-7, with D unclear. The CDR3 is made up of 11 amino acids. Trimming left V 2 bases short and J 7 bases short, with 6 bases between. In germline, CDR1 is MDHEN, CDR2 SYDVKM. The CDR3 bases are TGTGCCAGCAGTTTAGGGCCGGAGCAGTACTTC. Translating it yields CASSLGPEQYF.

This chain connects TRBV19 to TRBJ2-2; D gene uncertain. Germline lookup yields CDR1 LNHDA and CDR2 SQIVND (reference sequence). CDR3 size: 14 residues. Trimming pared 10 bases from V and 3 bases from J, leaving 15 bases between. The CDR3 DNA sequence: TGTGCCACCTCGGTCCCGGCGGACACCGGGGAGCTGTTTTTT. This translates into CATSVPADTGELFF.

The chain uses TRBV7-3 and TRBJ2-1; 7 bases are shared with TRBD2. Trimming removed 3 bases from V and 8 bases from J; junction bases left unmatched: 4. The germline V gene encodes CDR1 SGHTA and CDR2 FQGTGA. This CDR3 has 13 amino acids. The CDR3 DNA sequence: TGTGCCAGCAGCTTTTCCCTAGCGGATGAGCAGTTCTTC. It encodes CASSFSLADEQFF.